This T cell receptor beta chain was sequenced for a study of blood T cells in healthy people across ages. This clonotype was counted between two and nine times. The antigen remains unidentified. The CDR3 loop spans 16 amino acids. Germline CDR1 is SEHNR and CDR2 is FQNEAQ (reference sequence). V was pared by 5 bases and J by 5 bases, with 13 bases of the junction left unmatched. Each donor supplied approximately 10 milliliters of peripheral blood. Together with a sample-barcoded 5' primer, a J-beta primer mix was included in a second PCR lasting roughly 6 to 12 cycles. Each CDR3 protein gets one entry after TCRdb re-called the 5' RACE reads with MiXCR. The table has 1 million to 1.2 million distinct CDR3 sequences, approximately 38% seen once. Findings of the study overall: Observed TCR beta diversity per million T cells went down as age went up. This fall followed a roughly linear course with age.

Sequencing was carried out using blood. This clonotype was obtained from a man between 18 and 35 years old in good health. The chain combines TRBV7-9 with TRBJ2-3; 7 bases line up with TRBD1. The CDR3 DNA reads as TGTGCCAGCAGCCAAAGACAGGGCCTAACACGAGATACGCAGTATTTT. Its translation: CASSQRQGLTRDTQYF.